Below, one T cell receptor beta chain is given with its context. Per germline, CDR1 SGHNT and CDR2 YENEEA. V gave up 5 bases and J gave up 7 bases, with 18 bases separating them. The CDR3 has 15 amino acids. Sequencing used immunoSEQ multiplex PCR; TCRdb keeps in-frame clones, though not all of them. The sample carries 300 to 350 clones, roughly four fifths recorded once. This entry belongs to a study of preoperative IRX-2 immunotherapy in early breast cancer. The treatment here: preoperative locoregional IRX-2 cytokine immunotherapy. Preoperative locoregional IRX-2 cytokine immunotherapy was tested in the phase Ib source study.

The sample here was tumor tissue, taken before IRX-2 immunotherapy. The sequence came from a human donor with breast cancer. This chain uses TRBV11-3 with TRBJ2-1; tentative D call: TRBD2 (5 bases). CDR3 DNA: TGTGCCAGCAGCCCCGTCGGGGTACCACAGAATGAGCAGTTCTTC. Translating it yields CASSPVGVPQNEQFF.